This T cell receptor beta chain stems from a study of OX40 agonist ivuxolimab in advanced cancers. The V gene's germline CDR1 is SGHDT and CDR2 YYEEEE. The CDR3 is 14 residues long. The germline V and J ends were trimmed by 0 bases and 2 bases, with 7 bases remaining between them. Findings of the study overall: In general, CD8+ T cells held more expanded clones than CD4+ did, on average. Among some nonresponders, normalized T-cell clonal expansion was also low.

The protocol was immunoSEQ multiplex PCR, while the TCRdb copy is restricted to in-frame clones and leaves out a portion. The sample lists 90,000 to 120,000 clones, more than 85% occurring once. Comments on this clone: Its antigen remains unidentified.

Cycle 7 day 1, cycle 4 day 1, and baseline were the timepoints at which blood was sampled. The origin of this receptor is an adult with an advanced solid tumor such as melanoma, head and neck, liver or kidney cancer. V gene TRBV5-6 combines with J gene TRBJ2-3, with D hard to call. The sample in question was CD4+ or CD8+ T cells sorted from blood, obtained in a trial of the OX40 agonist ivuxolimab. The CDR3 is CASSLDSITDTQYF. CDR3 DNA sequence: TGTGCCAGCAGCTTGGATAGTATCACAGATACGCAGTATTTT.